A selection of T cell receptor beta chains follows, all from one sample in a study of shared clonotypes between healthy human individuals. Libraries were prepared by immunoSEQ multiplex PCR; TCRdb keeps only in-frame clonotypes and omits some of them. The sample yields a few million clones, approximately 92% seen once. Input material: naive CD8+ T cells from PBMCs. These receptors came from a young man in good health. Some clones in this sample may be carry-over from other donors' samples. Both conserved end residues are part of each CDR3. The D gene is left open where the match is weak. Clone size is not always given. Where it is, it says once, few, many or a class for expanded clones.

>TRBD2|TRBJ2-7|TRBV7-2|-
CASSFTSGETYEQYF
TGTGCCAGCAGCTTTACAAGCGGGGAGACCTACGAGCAGTACTTC
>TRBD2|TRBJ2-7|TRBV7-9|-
CASSFQGTSGAYEQYF
TGTGCCAGCAGCTTCCAAGGGACTAGCGGAGCCTACGAGCAGTACTTC
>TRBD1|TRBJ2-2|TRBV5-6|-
CASSPSGQGAPGELFF
TGTGCCAGCAGCCCCTCAGGACAGGGGGCGCCCGGGGAGCTGTTTTTT
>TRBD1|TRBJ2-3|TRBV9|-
CASSVYGTGMTDTQYF
TGTGCCAGCAGCGTATATGGGACAGGGATGACAGATACGCAGTATTTT
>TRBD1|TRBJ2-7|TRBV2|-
CASSVGTGGWYEQYF
TGTGCCAGCAGTGTGGGGACAGGGGGCTGGTACGAGCAGTACTTC
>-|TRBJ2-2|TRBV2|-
CASSAPDSTGELFF
TGTGCCAGCAGTGCACCCGACAGTACCGGGGAGCTGTTTTTT
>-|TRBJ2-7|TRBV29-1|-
CSVGGGGTGLYEQYF
TGCAGCGTAGGGGGCGGGGGGACAGGGCTCTACGAGCAGTACTTC
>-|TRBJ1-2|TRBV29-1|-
CSVESGRKRGYTF
TGCAGCGTTGAATCCGGACGGAAACGGGGCTACACCTTC
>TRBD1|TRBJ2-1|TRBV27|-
CASSWGQGYEQFF
TGTGCCAGCAGTTGGGGACAGGGGTATGAGCAGTTCTTC
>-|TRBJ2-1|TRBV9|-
CASSLPDVNEQFF
TGTGCTAGCAGCTTACCGGACGTCAATGAGCAGTTCTTC
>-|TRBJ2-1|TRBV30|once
CAWSVVSSWGVGNEQFF
TGTGCCTGGAGTGTAGTCTCCTCTTGGGGGGTTGGGAATGAGCAGTTCTTC
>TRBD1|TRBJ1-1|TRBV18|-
CASSPPGQGMNTEAFF
TGTGCCAGCTCACCTCCGGGACAGGGTATGAACACTGAAGCTTTCTTT
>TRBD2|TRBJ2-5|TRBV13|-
CASSLGLASGSETQYF
TGTGCCAGCAGCTTAGGGCTCGCTAGCGGGAGTGAGACCCAGTACTTC
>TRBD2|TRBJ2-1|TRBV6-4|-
CASSPTSENYNEQFF
TGTGCCAGCAGTCCGACTAGCGAGAACTACAATGAGCAGTTCTTC
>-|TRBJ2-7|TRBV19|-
CASSISDGPTYEQYF
TGTGCCAGTAGTATCAGCGACGGGCCAACGTACGAGCAGTACTTC
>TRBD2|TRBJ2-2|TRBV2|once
CASSEPFGLAGDPGELFF
TGTGCCAGCAGTGAACCGTTTGGGCTAGCGGGAGATCCTGGGGAGCTGTTTTTT
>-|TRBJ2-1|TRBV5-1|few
CASSLERNNEQFF
TGCGCCAGCAGCTTGGAGCGCAACAATGAGCAGTTCTTC
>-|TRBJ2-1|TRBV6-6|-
CASSYSREFSYNEQFF
TGTGCCAGCAGTTACTCGAGGGAGTTCTCCTACAATGAGCAGTTCTTC
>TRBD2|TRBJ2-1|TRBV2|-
CASSEGGPGLAGSSYNEQFF
TGTGCCAGCAGCGAAGGGGGGCCGGGACTAGCGGGGAGCTCCTACAATGAGCAGTTCTTC
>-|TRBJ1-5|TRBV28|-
CASSFTRNGNQPQHF
TGTGCCAGCAGTTTTACCAGGAATGGCAATCAGCCCCAGCATTTT
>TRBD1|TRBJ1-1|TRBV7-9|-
CASSEDRDGTEAFF
TGTGCCAGCAGCGAAGACAGGGATGGGACTGAAGCTTTCTTT
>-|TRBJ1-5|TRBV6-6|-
CASSTRENQPQHF
TGTGCCAGCAGTACCAGGGAAAATCAGCCCCAGCATTTT
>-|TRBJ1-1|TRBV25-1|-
CASSEGKAFF
TGTGCCAGCAGTGAAGGCAAAGCTTTCTTT
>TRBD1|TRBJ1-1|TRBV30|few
CAWSVRGQKAFF
TGTGCCTGGAGTGTACGGGGACAGAAAGCTTTCTTT
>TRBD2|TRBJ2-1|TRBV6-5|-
CASSYPAAGWVEQFF
TGTGCCAGCAGTTACCCTGCAGCGGGATGGGTTGAGCAGTTCTTC
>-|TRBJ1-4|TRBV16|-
CASSSDPTPNEKLFF
TGTGCCAGCAGCTCGGACCCGACGCCTAATGAAAAACTGTTTTTT
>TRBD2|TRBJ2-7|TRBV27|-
CASSSSSGSKALEQYF
TGTGCCAGCAGTTCCTCGAGCGGGAGTAAGGCCCTCGAGCAGTACTTC
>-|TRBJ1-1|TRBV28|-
CASSPIVRTADTEAFF
TGTGCCAGCAGTCCCATAGTCCGGACGGCGGACACTGAAGCTTTCTTT
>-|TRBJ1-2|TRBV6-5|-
CASSYSEGGDGYTF
TGTGCCAGCAGTTACTCGGAGGGAGGGGATGGCTACACCTTC
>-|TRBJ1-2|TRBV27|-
CASSMDRKYGYTF
TGTGCCAGCAGTATGGACAGAAAATATGGCTACACCTTC
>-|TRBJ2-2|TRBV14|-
CASSQDSFSGELFF
TGTGCCAGCAGCCAAGACTCGTTTTCCGGGGAGCTGTTTTTT
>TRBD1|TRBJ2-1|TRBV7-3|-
CASSLGQGAPNEQFF
TGTGCCAGCAGCTTAGGGCAGGGGGCTCCCAATGAGCAGTTCTTC
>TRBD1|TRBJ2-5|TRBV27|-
CASSSDRGGETQYF
TGTGCCAGCAGTTCGGACAGGGGGGGAGAGACCCAGTACTTC
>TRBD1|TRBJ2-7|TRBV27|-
CASMAGTEKYF
TGTGCCAGCATGGCCGGGACAGAGAAATACTTC
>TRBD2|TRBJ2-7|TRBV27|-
CASSPLLAGLTYEQYF
TGTGCCAGCAGCCCTTTACTAGCGGGGCTTACCTACGAGCAGTACTTC
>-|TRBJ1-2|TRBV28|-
CASSLTPRGFPSPYGYTF
TGTGCCAGCAGTTTAACTCCTCGCGGGTTCCCCTCCCCCTATGGCTACACCTTC
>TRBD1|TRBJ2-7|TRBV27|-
CASSWTGGGDEQYF
TGTGCCAGCAGTTGGACAGGGGGGGGCGACGAGCAGTACTTC
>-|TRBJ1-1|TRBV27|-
CASSLRQGVPEAFF
TGTGCCAGCAGTTTGCGGCAGGGAGTCCCTGAAGCTTTCTTT
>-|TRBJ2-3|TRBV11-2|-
CASRQLGTDTQYF
TGTGCCAGCAGACAGCTAGGGACAGATACGCAGTATTTT
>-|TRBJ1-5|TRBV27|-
CASSSSGQPQHF
TGTGCCAGCAGTTCCTCAGGGCAGCCCCAGCATTTT
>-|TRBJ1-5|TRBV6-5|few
CASSYSIPNRDQPQHF
TGTGCCAGCAGTTACTCGATCCCCAACAGGGATCAGCCCCAGCATTTT
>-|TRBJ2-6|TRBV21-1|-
CASGIPTGSGANVLTF
TGTGCCAGCGGGATCCCTACAGGCTCTGGGGCCAACGTCCTGACTTTC
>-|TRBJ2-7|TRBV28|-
CASSLQEGSIYEQYF
TGTGCCAGCAGTTTACAGGAGGGGTCCATCTACGAGCAGTACTTC
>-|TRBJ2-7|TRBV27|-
CASSHQGGLYEQYF
TGTGCCAGCAGCCATCAGGGCGGTCTCTACGAGCAGTACTTC
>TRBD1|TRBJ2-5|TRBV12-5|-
CASGFQGAGETQYF
TGTGCTAGTGGTTTTCAGGGGGCAGGGGAGACCCAGTACTTC
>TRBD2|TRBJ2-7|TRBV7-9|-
CASSPRERAWEQYF
TGTGCCAGCAGCCCGCGGGAGAGGGCTTGGGAGCAGTACTTC
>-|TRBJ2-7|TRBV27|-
CASSLLAPGYEQYF
TGTGCCAGCAGCCTCCTAGCGCCCGGGTACGAGCAGTACTTC
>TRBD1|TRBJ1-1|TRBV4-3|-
CASSQDWTGQAFF
TGCGCCAGCAGCCAAGATTGGACAGGGCAAGCTTTCTTT
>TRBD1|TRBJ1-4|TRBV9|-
CASSAQGGRQNEKLFF
TGTGCCAGCAGCGCCCAGGGGGGACGGCAGAATGAAAAACTGTTTTTT
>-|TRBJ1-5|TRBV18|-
CASSRIRDNNQPQHF
TGTGCCAGCTCACGGATCCGGGACAACAATCAGCCCCAGCATTTT
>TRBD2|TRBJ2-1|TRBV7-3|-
CASSPHSGRRDSYNEQFF
TGTGCCAGCAGCCCACATAGCGGGAGGAGAGACTCCTACAATGAGCAGTTCTTC
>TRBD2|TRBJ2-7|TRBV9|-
CASSVGGTTYEQYF
TGTGCCAGCAGCGTAGGCGGGACTACCTACGAGCAGTACTTC
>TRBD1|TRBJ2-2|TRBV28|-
CASSPRSAFDRGGFNTGELFF
TGTGCCAGCAGTCCGAGATCTGCTTTTGACAGGGGAGGATTCAACACCGGGGAGCTGTTTTTT
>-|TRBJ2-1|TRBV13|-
CASSTTEGGPSGSSYNEQFF
TGTGCCAGCAGCACTACAGAGGGGGGGCCTAGCGGTAGCTCCTACAATGAGCAGTTCTTC
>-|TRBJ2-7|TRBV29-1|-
CSVEAGPYEQYF
TGCAGCGTTGAGGCAGGCCCATACGAGCAGTACTTC
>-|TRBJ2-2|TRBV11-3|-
CASSSRGTGELFF
TGTGCCAGCAGCTCGCGGGGCACCGGGGAGCTGTTTTTT
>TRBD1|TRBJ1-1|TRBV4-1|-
CASSQEGQYTEAFF
TGCGCCAGCAGCCAAGAGGGACAGTACACTGAAGCTTTCTTT
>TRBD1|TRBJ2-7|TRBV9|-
CASSPHPGTGSHEQYF
TGTGCCAGCAGCCCCCACCCCGGGACAGGGTCCCACGAGCAGTACTTC
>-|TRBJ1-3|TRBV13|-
CASSLDGYSGNTIYF
TGTGCCAGCAGCTTAGACGGATACTCTGGAAACACCATATATTTT